What follows are 7 T cell receptor beta chains derived from one specimen sequenced in a study of long-term antiretroviral therapy in people with HIV. Investigators performed immunoSEQ version v3.0 at survey level. This table comes from immunoSEQ multiplex PCR, and its TCRdb copy is limited to in-frame clones, with some not included. The sample carries tens of thousands of clones, about 80% recorded once. The sequencing here drew on unsorted PBMCs, taken 0.4 years before starting antiretroviral therapy. These TCRs come from a man aged 18 to 30 with HIV.

J is TRBJ1-3 and V is TRBV27; D gene ambiguous. Germline V lookup: CDR1 MNHEY, CDR2 SMNVEV (reference sequence). The V and J ends lost 3 bases and 9 bases respectively, with 9 bases between them. This CDR3 is built from 12 residues. CDR3 DNA sequence: TGTGCCAGCAGTTTCCCGGGCTCCACCATATATTTT. It codes for CASSFPGSTIYF.

This clone was observed a few times. V gene TRBV4-2 combines with J gene TRBJ1-1; possible D gene TRBD1, 6 bases. The V gene's germline CDR1 is LGHNA and CDR2 YNFKEQ. Trimming cost V 0 bases and J 5 bases, with 10 bases left between them. This CDR3 comprises 14 residues. CDR3 sequence: CASSQDSGATEAFF. The CDR3 bases are TGTGCCAGCAGCCAAGATTCGGGGGCAACTGAAGCTTTCTTT.

This clone showed up just once. This chain links TRBV27 with TRBJ2-3; D gene uncertain. Trimming removed 2 bases from V and 4 bases from J, with 7 bases in between. From germline, CDR1 is MNHEY and CDR2 SMNVEV (reference sequence). The CDR3 totals 13 residues. CDR3: CASSLSAADTQYF. The CDR3 region has the DNA TGTGCCAGCAGTTTAAGCGCTGCAGATACGCAGTATTTT.

This clone has just one count. The chain recombines TRBV15 with TRBJ1-2, with 10 bases identical to TRBD1. The CDR3 extends over 15 amino acids. Germline lookup yields CDR1 LNHNV and CDR2 YYDKDF (reference sequence). V dropped 1 base and J dropped 6; count of bases not matched to a gene: 5. In nucleotides, the CDR3 is TGTGCCACCAGCAGAGGACAGGGGGCAAGGAATGGCTACACCTTC. As protein: CATSRGQGARNGYTF.

V and J are TRBV12-5 and TRBJ2-3, with TRBD2 matching over 15 bases. The CDR3 extends over 18 amino acids. Germline-derived CDR1 and CDR2 are LGHNT and FRNRAP. Trimming removed 3 bases from V and 3 bases from J; junction bases left unmatched: 7. The CDR3 spells CASGFFRTSGGGTDTQYF. The CDR3 DNA sequence: TGTGCTAGTGGTTTTTTCAGGACTAGCGGGGGGGGGACAGATACGCAGTATTTT.

The chain uses TRBV5-1 and TRBJ1-1; a possible D gene is TRBD1 (6 bases). This CDR3 comprises 14 residues. Germline CDR1 SGHRS, CDR2 YFSETQ. V lost 4 bases and J lost 5, with 15 bases in between. CDR3 residues: CASSPQGSKTEAFF. CDR3 sequence (DNA): TGCGCCAGCAGCCCACAGGGTTCCAAAACTGAAGCTTTCTTT.

In this sample, this clone turned up once. V is TRBV6-6 and J is TRBJ2-7; 8 positions match TRBD1. The CDR3 has 13 amino acids. From germline, CDR1 is MNHNY and CDR2 SVGAGI (reference sequence). After removal of 2 bases from V and 3 bases from J, the junction contained 0 bases not matched to a gene. The CDR3 DNA follows: TGTGCCAGCAGTTACGGGACAGGCTACGAGCAGTACTTC. It specifies CASSYGTGYEQYF.